This is a list of T cell receptor beta chains from one sample in a study of cytomegalovirus exposure and HLA in healthy donors. Repertoires were generated with immunoSEQ multiplex PCR, while TCRdb's copy carries only in-frame clones and drops some. The sample lists hundreds of thousands of clones; 70% to 85% were seen once. Sequencing used PBMCs. The source is a male donor in good health and CMV-seronegative. CDR3s include the opening cysteine and the closing phenylalanine or tryptophan. A D gene is named only where the DNA matches it firmly. Size values are once, few and many counts, or a class for expanded clones, and some rows have none.

TRBD1	TRBV6-1	.	TRBJ2-7	TGTGCCAGTTCGTATGGGACAGGAGACTACGAGCAGTACTTC	CASSYGTGDYEQYF
.	TRBV7-2	.	TRBJ2-6	TGTGCCAGCAGCTTAGCGGGCGCTGGGGGCGTAAGTCCTGGGGCCAACGTCCTGACTTTC	CASSLAGAGGVSPGANVLTF
.	TRBV5-4	.	TRBJ2-3	TGTGCCAGCAGCCTGCGGAACACAGATACGCAGTATTTT	CASSLRNTDTQYF
TRBD1	TRBV19	.	TRBJ2-6	TGTGCCAGCTCACAGGGGGCGCGAGGGGCCAACGTCCTGACTTTC	CASSQGARGANVLTF
TRBD2	TRBV30	.	TRBJ2-5	TGTGCCTGGAGGGGCCTAGCGGGAGGGTGGAGTCGCGCCGCGGTCAAAGAGACCCAGTACTTC	CAWRGLAGGWSRAAVKETQYF
TRBD1	TRBV5-1	.	TRBJ2-7	TGCGCCAGCAGCTTGGCCTTGGACAGGTTCTACGAGCAGTACTTC	CASSLALDRFYEQYF
.	TRBV5-1	.	TRBJ1-4	TGCGCCAGCAGCTTGGCCTTAACTAATGAAAAACTGTTTTTT	CASSLALTNEKLFF
TRBD2	TRBV5-4	.	TRBJ2-3	TGTGCCAGCAGCGAACTAGCGGGAGGGCGAGATACGCAGTATTTT	CASSELAGGRDTQYF
TRBD1	TRBV7-7	.	TRBJ2-2	TGTGCCAGCAGCCGACAGGGCCAGGACACCGGGGAGCTGTTTTTT	CASSRQGQDTGELFF
TRBD1	TRBV25-1	once	TRBJ2-7	TGTGCCAGCAGCGGCGAGACAGGGGGTCTCCGCCGAGCCTACGAGCAGTACTTC	CASSGETGGLRRAYEQYF
.	TRBV9	.	TRBJ1-2	TGTGCCAGCAGCGCCCAGGGTGCATCCAACTATGGCTACACCTTC	CASSAQGASNYGYTF
TRBD2	TRBV7-9	.	TRBJ2-7	TGTGCCAGCACCCACGATAGCGGGAGGAGGGTAAACGAGCAGTACTTC	CASTHDSGRRVNEQYF
TRBD1	TRBV18	few	TRBJ1-2	TGTGCCAGCTCAGCCGGACAGGGCTTGAGCTATGGCTACACCTTC	CASSAGQGLSYGYTF
.	TRBV28	.	TRBJ1-4	TGTGCCAGCATCGGGGGGCTGAGTGAAAAACTGTTTTTT	CASIGGLSEKLFF
.	TRBV7-2	.	TRBJ2-2	TGTGCCAGCAGCCTCCTGCACAGGCCCGGGGAGCTGTTTTTT	CASSLLHRPGELFF
.	TRBV28	.	TRBJ2-7	TGTGCCAGCAGCGGGACTTTCTACGAGCAGTACTTC	CASSGTFYEQYF
TRBD2	TRBV7-2	.	TRBJ2-5	TGTGCCAGCAGCTTAGGACTAGCCGGGCAAGAGACCCAGTACTTC	CASSLGLAGQETQYF
TRBD2	TRBV9	.	TRBJ2-3	TGTGCCAGCAGCGTAGAACAGACTAGCGGGAGTGCGGATACGCAGTATTTT	CASSVEQTSGSADTQYF
.	TRBV27	few	TRBJ1-5	TGTGCCAGCAGTTTATCAGGACTCAATCAGCCCCAGCATTTT	CASSLSGLNQPQHF
.	TRBV29-1	.	TRBJ1-2	TGCAGCGTTGCGTCTTTGAGGGAGGGCTACACCTTC	CSVASLREGYTF
TRBD2	TRBV7-3	.	TRBJ2-3	TGTGCCAGCAGCTCCGGACTAGCGGGACGCACAGATACGCAGTATTTT	CASSSGLAGRTDTQYF
TRBD1	TRBV29-1	.	TRBJ1-3	TGCAGCGTTGAAGACCTGATGGACAGGGGGACTACTAGCTCTGGAAACACCATATATTTT	CSVEDLMDRGTTSSGNTIYF
TRBD1	TRBV5-1	.	TRBJ2-7	TGCGCCAGCAGCACCTCGACCGGGACAGGAGGCGAGCAGTACTTC	CASSTSTGTGGEQYF
.	TRBV11-2	.	TRBJ2-7	TGTGCCAGCAGCTTAGTTCCAGCCTACGAGCAGTACTTC	CASSLVPAYEQYF
.	TRBV18	once	TRBJ2-1	TGTGCCAGCTCTCAAGCAACTAGGGACAATGAGCAGTTCTTC	CASSQATRDNEQFF
.	TRBV5-6	.	TRBJ2-2	TGTGCCAGCAGCTTGGCCTACCGCACCGGGGAGCTGTTTTTT	CASSLAYRTGELFF